This TCR beta chain was obtained from a study of PD-L1 blockade in urothelial cancer. Overall study: Blood was evaluated 3 weeks (second dose) and 6 weeks after therapy began. The median number of T cells present in blood samples was about 130,000.

The data were produced by immunoSEQ multiplex PCR, yet TCRdb's version contains in-frame clones alone and is incomplete. The data show fewer than 50,000 clones, around nine tenths seen once. The sample's time point: pretreatment peripheral blood. This CDR3 region has 16 residues. The germline V gene encodes CDR1 SNHLY and CDR2 FYNNEI. Deletions cut 2 bases from V and 0 bases from J, with 11 bases between. Sequenced material: PBMCs, taken around atezolizumab (anti-PD-L1) treatment. The V gene is TRBV2, the J gene TRBJ2-1, with D maybe TRBD2 (6 bases). The source is a donor aged 40 or older with urothelial cancer. Here the CDR3 DNA reads TGTGCCAGCAGTGAAAACCCTAGCGCCTCCTACAATGAGCAGTTCTTC. Its protein product is CASSENPSASYNEQFF. Full variable domain (outside the CDR3, taken from reference TRBV2 and TRBJ2-1): EPEVTQTPSHQVTQMGQEVILRCVPISNHLYFYWYRQILGQKVEFLVSFYNNEISEKSEIFDDQFSVERPDGSNFTLKIRSTKLEDSAMYFCASSENPSASYNEQFFGPGTRLTVL.